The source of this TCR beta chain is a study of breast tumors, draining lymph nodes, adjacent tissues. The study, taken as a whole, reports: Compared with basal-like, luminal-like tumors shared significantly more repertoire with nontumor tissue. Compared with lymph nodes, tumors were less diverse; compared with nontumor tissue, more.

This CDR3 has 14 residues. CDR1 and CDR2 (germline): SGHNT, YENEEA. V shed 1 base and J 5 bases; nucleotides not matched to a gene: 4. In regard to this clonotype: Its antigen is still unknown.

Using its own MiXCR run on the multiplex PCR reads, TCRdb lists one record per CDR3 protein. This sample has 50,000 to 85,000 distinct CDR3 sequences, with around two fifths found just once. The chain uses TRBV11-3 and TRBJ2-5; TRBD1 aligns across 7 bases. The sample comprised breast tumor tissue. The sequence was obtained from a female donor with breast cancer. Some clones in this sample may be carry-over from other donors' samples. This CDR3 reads CASSLAETGETQYF. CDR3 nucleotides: TGTGCCAGCAGCTTAGCCGAGACAGGGGAGACCCAGTACTTC.